Listed here are 27 T cell receptor beta chains from one sample, sequenced in a study of prognosis after radiotherapy for stage I lung cancer. Multiplex PCR, run in two rounds, amplified TCR beta CDR3 from genomic DNA. First-round PCR used primers specific to each TRBV and TRBJ gene. TCRdb itself ran the multiplex PCR reads through MiXCR, one entry per CDR3 protein. The sample carries some 15,000 distinct CDR3 sequences, about 57% recorded once. Material: PBMCs, obtained before or after stereotactic body radiation therapy (not recorded which). The origin of the receptors is a donor aged 50 or older with non-small cell lung cancer.

This chain links TRBV12-5 with TRBJ2-3; D might be TRBD2 (6 bases). The CDR3 has 14 residues. Looked up from germline, CDR1 is LGHNT and CDR2 is FRNRAP. Deletions cut 4 bases from V and 0 bases from J, with 8 bases between. Here the CDR3 reads CASGSSGSTDTQYF. The CDR3, as DNA: TGTGCTAGTGGTTCAAGCGGGAGCACAGATACGCAGTATTTT.

In the case of this clonotype: At one of its ends the junction is not consistent with the germline gene, which may arise from a read error. This chain connects TRBV5-5 to TRBJ2-7; tentatively, D is TRBD1 or TRBD2 (6 bases each). Germline CDR1 and CDR2: SGHKS and YYEKEE (reference sequence). The length of the CDR3 is 13 residues. Here the CDR3 reads CASSLSGGREKYF. In nucleotides, the CDR3 is TGTGCCAGCAGCTTGAGTGGGGGGCGCGAGAAGTACTTC.

V is TRBV6-9 and J is TRBJ2-7; 13 positions agree with TRBD2. CDR1 and CDR2 (germline): MNHGY, SVAAGI. This CDR3 is built from 17 residues. V dropped 3 bases and J dropped 3; count of bases not matched to a gene: 8. CDR3 DNA: TGTGCCAGCAGTTACGAGTGGACTAGCGGGGGTGGCTACGAGCAGTACTTC. This sequence encodes CASSYEWTSGGGYEQYF.

This clonotype is categorized as medium-sized. The chain uses TRBV2 and TRBJ1-6; no clear D. The CDR3 has 12 residues. V shed 8 bases and J shed 9 bases, with 11 bases lying between them. CDR1 and CDR2 (germline): SNHLY, FYNNEI. The CDR3 here is CASCPIGSPLHF. The CDR3 coding sequence is TGTGCCAGCTGCCCGATAGGTTCACCCCTCCACTTT.

By share, this clonotype ranks as medium-sized. The chain couples TRBV20-1 to TRBJ2-1, with D possibly matching TRBD2 (5 bases). There are 18 residues in the CDR3. V was trimmed by 0 bases and J by 0 bases, leaving 18 bases between them. The germline V gene has CDR1 DFQATT and CDR2 SNEGSKA (reference sequence). The chain's CDR3 is CSARDASVAYSSYNEQFF. CDR3 nucleotides: TGCAGTGCTAGAGATGCGTCGGTAGCGTATTCCTCCTACAATGAGCAGTTCTTC.

V and J are TRBV5-1 and TRBJ2-7; TRBD1 matches at 10 bases. Germline CDR1 reads SGHRS; CDR2 reads YFSETQ. V shed 4 bases and J 5 bases; nucleotides not matched to a gene: 6. The CDR3 spans 14 residues. CDR3 residues: CASSLATGGHEQYF. In nucleotides, the CDR3 is TGCGCCAGCAGCCTGGCGACAGGGGGCCACGAGCAGTACTTC.

The rearrangement uses TRBV30 and TRBJ2-7; D possibly matches TRBD1 or TRBD2 (5 bases each). CDR3 length: 14 residues. Germline V CDR1 and CDR2: GTSNPN, SVGIG (reference sequence). Trimming took off 3 bases at V and 2 bases at J, with 14 bases between the two ends. CDR3 DNA sequence: TGTGCCTGGAGCTCGGGACCGACTACCTACGAGCAGTACTTC. It encodes CAWSSGPTTYEQYF.

This clonotype was picked up many times. This chain joins TRBV6-2 or TRBV6-3 and TRBJ1-4; D unclear. This CDR3 is 12 amino acids long. The germline gives CDR1 MNHEY, CDR2 SVGEGT. The V and J ends lost 8 bases and 7 bases respectively, with 11 bases between them. The CDR3 DNA is TGTGCCAGCTCTGGAGGATCTGAAAAACTGTTTTTT. It is translated as CASSGGSEKLFF.

V and J are TRBV6-2 or TRBV6-3 and TRBJ2-1; 11 nucleotides match TRBD1. V was pared by 6 bases and J by 8 bases, with 6 bases of the junction left unmatched. CDR1 MNHEY and CDR2 SVGEGT come from the germline V gene. CDR3 length equals 14 residues. CDR3 sequence reads: CASSWTGGKDEQFF. The CDR3 DNA sequence: TGTGCCAGCAGCTGGACAGGGGGCAAAGATGAGCAGTTCTTC.

This clonotype was recorded at least ten times. This chain connects TRBV10-3 to TRBJ2-2; 11 bases align to TRBD2. The V and J ends lost 10 bases and 1 base, in that order; junction bases with no gene match: 8. Germline assignment: CDR1 ENHRY and CDR2 SYGVKD. CDR3 size: 16 residues. CDR3 coding DNA: TGTGCCAGCCTTAGCGGGAGGGCCAAGAACACCGGGGAGCTGTTTTTT. Translation gives CASLSGRAKNTGELFF.

This clonotype came up once. The V and J genes are TRBV19 and TRBJ2-1; perhaps TRBD2 as D (5 bases). V was trimmed by 7 bases and J by 5 bases, leaving 12 bases between them. Germline V CDR1 and CDR2: LNHDA, SQIVND (reference sequence). This CDR3 comprises 13 residues. CDR3 coding DNA: TGTGCCAGTACTAGAGGGTTTGACAATGAGCAGTTCTTC. It translates to CASTRGFDNEQFF.

This clonotype appeared a few times. The chain has TRBV28 and TRBJ2-3, with TRBD2 matching 8 bases. The germline gives CDR1 MDHEN, CDR2 SYDVKM. There are 19 residues in the CDR3. V shed 3 bases and J 0 bases; nucleotides not matched to a gene: 14. CDR3 DNA sequence: TGTGCCAGCAGTTTCCCGATGGGTACTAGCGGTATAAGCACAGATACGCAGTATTTT. This translates into CASSFPMGTSGISTDTQYF. Full variable domain (missing parts from reference TRBV28 and TRBJ2-3): DVKVTQSSRYLVKRTGEKVFLECVQDMDHENMFWYRQDPGLGLRLIYFSYDVKMKEKGDIPEGYSVSREKKERFSLILESASTNQTSMYLCASSFPMGTSGISTDTQYFGPGTRLTVL.

This clonotype was seen many times. V and J are TRBV5-6 and TRBJ2-1, with 10 bases matching TRBD2. The CDR3 covers 17 residues. Trimming at V came to 2 bases and at J to 0 bases, leaving 5 bases not matched to a gene. The V gene's germline CDR1 is SGHDT and CDR2 YYEEEE. Written as DNA, the CDR3 is TGTGCCAGCAGCTTTGGGGCTAGCGGGGGCTCCTACAATGAGCAGTTCTTC. Its translation is CASSFGASGGSYNEQFF.

The chain has TRBV2 and TRBJ2-2; D is perhaps TRBD1 (5 bases). This CDR3 spans 16 amino acids. V lost 6 bases and J 8 bases, leaving 22 bases between the germline ends. Germline V gene sequence: CDR1 SNHLY, CDR2 FYNNEI. Written as DNA, the CDR3 is TGTGCCAGCAGAAAGGGGCGTTTAGAACCTGGAGGGGAGCTGTTTTTT. It yields the protein CASRKGRLEPGGELFF.

To note about this clonotype: The junction departs from the called germline gene at one end, perhaps through a read error. This sequence joins TRBV6-1 and TRBJ2-6, with TRBD1 as a possible D gene (5 bases). Germline CDR1 and CDR2: MNHNS and SASEGT. This CDR3 spans 15 amino acids. The CDR3 is CASSGWVGGADVLTF. In DNA form, the CDR3 reads TGTGCCAGCAGTGGTTGGGTAGGTGGGGCCGACGTCCTGACTTTC.

The J gene is TRBJ1-1, the V gene TRBV6-6, with D uncertain. This CDR3 contains 17 residues. V lost 0 bases and J 6 bases, leaving 20 bases between the germline ends. Germline CDR1 reads MNHNY; CDR2 reads SVGAGI (reference sequence). The chain's CDR3 is CASSYSILITESAEAFF. The CDR3 bases are TGTGCCAGCAGTTACTCGATCCTGATCACAGAATCGGCTGAAGCTTTCTTT.

This clonotype was counted once. V is TRBV19 and J is TRBJ1-1, with D unclear. V lost 10 bases and J 4 bases, leaving 13 bases between the germline ends. This CDR3 has 12 residues. CDR1 is LNHDA, CDR2 SQIVND, per germline (reference sequence). The CDR3 loop is CATRVGITEAFF. As DNA, the CDR3 is TGTGCCACCCGGGTGGGGATCACTGAAGCTTTCTTT.

V is TRBV11-3 and J is TRBJ2-1, with no clear D. The CDR3 loop spans 12 amino acids. Trimming shortened V by 2 bases and J by 8 bases, and 7 bases separated the two germline ends. CDR1 and CDR2 (germline): SGHNT, YENEEA. CDR3 region: CASSLSKDEQFF. The DNA for the CDR3 is TGTGCCAGCAGCTTAAGTAAAGATGAGCAGTTCTTC.

This clonotype was counted ten times or more. The chain combines TRBV15 with TRBJ2-3; D is undetermined. V dropped 3 bases and J dropped 0 bases, with 4 bases sitting between them. Germline-derived CDR1 and CDR2 are LNHNV and YYDKDF (reference sequence). The CDR3 spans 13 residues. CDR3 protein: CATSRDSTDTQYF. The CDR3 nucleotides are TGTGCCACCAGCAGGGACAGCACAGATACGCAGTATTTT.

This chain connects TRBV6-1 to TRBJ2-5; TRBD2 matches 7 bases. There are 17 residues in the CDR3. Germline loops: CDR1 MNHNS, CDR2 SASEGT. With 7 bases clipped from V and 1 base from J, the junction kept 15 bases outside the gene matches. CDR3 DNA: TGTGCCAGCATTTTCGGACTATCGGGAGGTCGCCAAGAGACCCAGTACTTC. Protein sequence: CASIFGLSGGRQETQYF.

Points on this clonotype: With only one base between it and a far larger clone, this is likely a read error. The chain uses TRBV12-3 or TRBV12-4 and TRBJ2-7; 9 nucleotides match TRBD1. Trimming removed 7 bases from V and 4 bases from J; junction bases left unmatched: 2. The CDR3 spans 12 residues. The CDR3 region has the DNA TGTGCCAGCATGACAGGGGGTTACGAGCAGTACTTC. Protein product: CASMTGGYEQYF.

This clonotype was observed a handful of times. The junction differs from germline at one of its ends, possibly a read error. The chain joins TRBV27 to TRBJ2-7; 7 nucleotides match TRBD1. CDR1 is MNHEY and CDR2 is SMNVEV in the germline V gene (reference sequence). The CDR3 consists of 15 residues. The CDR3, as DNA: TGTGCCAGCAGTTTATCGATAGGGGGCGGTTACGATCAGTACTTC. Translated, it gives CASSLSIGGGYDQYF.

This clonotype has a single count. It differs at one base from a far larger clone, so likely a read error. The V gene is TRBV6-8, the J gene TRBJ1-6; a weak D match, TRBD1 (6 bases). V shed 5 bases and J shed 7 bases, with 15 bases lying between them. Germline CDR1 reads MNHGY; CDR2 reads SAAAGT. CDR3 length equals 15 residues. The CDR3: CASSRDIKANSPLHF. The CDR3 coding sequence is TGTGCCAGCAGTCGGGACATAAAGGCGAATTCACCCCTCCACTTT.

Regarding this clonotype: The germline gene is not matched at one end of the junction; a read error may be the cause. Here the CDR3 reads CAISSSVRVLDEQFF. Written as DNA, the CDR3 is TGTGCCATCAGCTCCTCAGTAAGGGTTTTGGATGAGCAGTTCTTC. The chain has TRBV7-8 and TRBJ2-1; no firm D call. The V gene's germline CDR1 is SGHVS and CDR2 FQNEAQ. The CDR3 consists of 15 residues.

This rearrangement joins TRBV11-3 to TRBJ2-2, with 7 bases fitting TRBD1. Germline-derived CDR1 and CDR2 are SGHNT and YENEEA. Trimming cost V 6 bases and J 1 base; bases outside gene matches: 8. This CDR3 has 16 residues. The CDR3 DNA follows: TGTGCCAGCAGACCCACCGGGACAGTGAACACCGGGGAGCTGTTTTTT. It translates to CASRPTGTVNTGELFF.

This sequence joins TRBV11-3 and TRBJ2-5; 8 bases align to TRBD1. CDR3 length: 14 residues. The V gene end was trimmed by 5 bases and the J gene end by 8 bases; junction bases not matched to a gene: 10. The germline CDR1 and CDR2 sequences are SGHNT and YENEEA. DNA of the CDR3: TGTGCCAGCAGCAATCCGACAGGGGCTGGTACCCAGTACTTC. Its translation: CASSNPTGAGTQYF.

A remark on this clonotype: Just one base apart from a much larger clone, this may be a read error. The chain joins TRBV10-3 to TRBJ1-1; D gene ambiguous. Germline V gene lookup returns CDR1 ENHRY and CDR2 SYGVKD. V was shortened by 7 bases and J by 5 bases, with 8 bases between the two germline ends. The CDR3 has 11 amino acids. The CDR3 DNA reads TGTGCCATCATGGGGAATACTGAAGCTTTCTTT. This translates into CAIMGNTEAFF.